The table lists the clone carrying this T cell receptor beta chain with a few counts. What it binds is not known. A read error may account for a junction end that differs from germline. The data belong to a study of memory CD4+ T cells and cytomegalovirus serostatus. The wider study: Donors were healthy Belgian adults, some 10 CMV seropositive and 20 to 30 seronegative.

Findings of the study overall: CMV serostatus prediction reached median AUC roughly 0.95, or 0.91 with US-trained model. The CMV-associated TCR signature appears largely within the CD4+ memory repertoire.

The sort gate was single viable CD3+CD4+CD8-CD45RO+ cells for memory CD4+ T cells. As processed by the authors: Out-of-frame sequences were removed, leaving about 2,300,000 distinct TCRbeta sequences. TCRdb's table, derived via immunoSEQ multiplex PCR, lists solely in-frame clones and lacks some. Clonal size and the V and J genes are those of that table, whereas D and trimming came from the DNA. The sample has about 75,000 clones, 75% to 85% seen once; the top ten hold just over 2.5%. The TCR sequence derives from an adult in good health and CMV-seropositive. The source material was memory CD4+ T cells from blood.

The CDR3 here is CASSFSGTGPVF. As DNA, the CDR3 is TGTGCCAGCAGCTTTTCCGGGACAGGGCCCGTTTTC. The rearrangement links TRBV7-9 to TRBJ1-2, with TRBD1 matching 9 bases. From germline, CDR1 is SEHNR and CDR2 FQNEAQ (reference sequence). This CDR3 is 12 amino acids long.